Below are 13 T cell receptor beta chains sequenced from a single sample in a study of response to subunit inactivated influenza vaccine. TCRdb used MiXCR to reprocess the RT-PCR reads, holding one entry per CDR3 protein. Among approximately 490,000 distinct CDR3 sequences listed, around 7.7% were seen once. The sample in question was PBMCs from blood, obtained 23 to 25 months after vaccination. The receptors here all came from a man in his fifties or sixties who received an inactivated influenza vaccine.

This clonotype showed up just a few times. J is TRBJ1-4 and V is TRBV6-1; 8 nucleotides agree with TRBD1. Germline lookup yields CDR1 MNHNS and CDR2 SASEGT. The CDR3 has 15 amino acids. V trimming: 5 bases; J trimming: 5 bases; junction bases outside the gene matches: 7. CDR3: CASSRRTGINEKLFF. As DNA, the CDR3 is TGTGCCAGCAGTAGACGGACAGGGATAAATGAAAAACTGTTTTTT.

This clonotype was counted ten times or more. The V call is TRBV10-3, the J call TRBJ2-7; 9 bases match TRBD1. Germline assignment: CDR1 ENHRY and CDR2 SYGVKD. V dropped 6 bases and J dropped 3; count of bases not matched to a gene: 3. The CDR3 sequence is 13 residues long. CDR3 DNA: TGTGCCATCAGCGGGACAGGGTACTACGAGCAGTACTTC. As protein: CAISGTGYYEQYF.

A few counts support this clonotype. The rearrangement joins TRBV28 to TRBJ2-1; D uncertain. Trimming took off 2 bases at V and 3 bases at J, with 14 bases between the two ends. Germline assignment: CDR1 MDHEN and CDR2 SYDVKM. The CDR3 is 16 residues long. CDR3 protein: CASSLARSSNYNEQFF. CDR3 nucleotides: TGTGCCAGCAGTTTAGCCAGATCATCGAACTACAATGAGCAGTTCTTC.

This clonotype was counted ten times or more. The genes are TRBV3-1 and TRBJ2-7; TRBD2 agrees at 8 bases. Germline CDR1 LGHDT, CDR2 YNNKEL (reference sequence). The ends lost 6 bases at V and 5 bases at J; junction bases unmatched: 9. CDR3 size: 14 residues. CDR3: CASSPGTRVNEQYF. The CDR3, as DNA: TGTGCCAGCAGTCCCGGGACTAGGGTCAACGAGCAGTACTTC.

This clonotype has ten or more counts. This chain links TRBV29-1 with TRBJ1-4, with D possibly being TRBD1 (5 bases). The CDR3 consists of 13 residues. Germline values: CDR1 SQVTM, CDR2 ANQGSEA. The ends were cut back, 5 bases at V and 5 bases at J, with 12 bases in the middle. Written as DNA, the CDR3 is TGCAGCGTTCGCGGGACCTCGAATGAAAAACTGTTTTTT. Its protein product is CSVRGTSNEKLFF.

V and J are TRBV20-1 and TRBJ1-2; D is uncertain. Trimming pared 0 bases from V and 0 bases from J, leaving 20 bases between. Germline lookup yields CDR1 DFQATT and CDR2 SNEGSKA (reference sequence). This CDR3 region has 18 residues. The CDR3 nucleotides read TGCAGTGCTAGAGATTTGGGAGGGTTTTTTCCCTCTAACTATGGCTACACCTTC. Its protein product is CSARDLGGFFPSNYGYTF.

The CDR3 nucleotides read TGTGCCAGCAGTTTAGGGGGCGGAGGGGTTGACACTGAAGCTTTCTTT. This translates into CASSLGGGGVDTEAFF. The chain combines TRBV12-3 or TRBV12-4 with TRBJ1-1, with D perhaps matching TRBD1 (5 bases). Trimming removed 1 base from V and 3 bases from J, with 15 bases in between. The CDR3 is 16 residues long.

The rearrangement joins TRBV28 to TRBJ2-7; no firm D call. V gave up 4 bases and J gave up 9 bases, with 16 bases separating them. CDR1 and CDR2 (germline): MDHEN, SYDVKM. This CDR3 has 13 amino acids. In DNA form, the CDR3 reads TGTGCCAGCAGTTCCCCTGGCACGACTGGGCAGTACTTC. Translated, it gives CASSSPGTTGQYF.

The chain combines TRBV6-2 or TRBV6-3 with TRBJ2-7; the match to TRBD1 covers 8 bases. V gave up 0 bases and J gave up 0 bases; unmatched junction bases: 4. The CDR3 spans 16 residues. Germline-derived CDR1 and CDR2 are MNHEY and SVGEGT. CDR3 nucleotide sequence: TGTGCCAGCAGTTACTCGACAGGGGTTTTCTCCTACGAGCAGTACTTC. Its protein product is CASSYSTGVFSYEQYF.

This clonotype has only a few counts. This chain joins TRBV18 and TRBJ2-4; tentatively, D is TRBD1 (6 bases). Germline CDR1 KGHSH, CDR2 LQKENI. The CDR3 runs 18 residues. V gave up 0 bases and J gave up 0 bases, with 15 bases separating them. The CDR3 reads CASSPPNGQLLAKNIQYF. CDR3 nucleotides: TGTGCCAGCTCACCACCGAACGGACAGCTACTAGCCAAAAACATTCAGTACTTC.

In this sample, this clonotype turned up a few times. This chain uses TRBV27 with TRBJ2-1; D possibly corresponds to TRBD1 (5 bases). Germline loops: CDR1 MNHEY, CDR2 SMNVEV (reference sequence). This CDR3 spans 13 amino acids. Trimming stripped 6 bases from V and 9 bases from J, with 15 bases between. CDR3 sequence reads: CASSSNQGSEQFF. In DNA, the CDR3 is TGTGCCAGCAGCTCCAACCAGGGAAGTGAGCAGTTCTTC.

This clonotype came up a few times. The CDR3 protein is CASSLQLAIREKLFF. CDR3 nucleotides: TGTGCCAGCAGTTTACAGCTCGCCATTCGCGAAAAACTGTTTTTT. V is TRBV12-3 or TRBV12-4 and J is TRBJ1-4; no definite D call. The CDR3 spans 15 residues. V was shortened by 2 bases and J by 8 bases, with 15 bases between the two germline ends.

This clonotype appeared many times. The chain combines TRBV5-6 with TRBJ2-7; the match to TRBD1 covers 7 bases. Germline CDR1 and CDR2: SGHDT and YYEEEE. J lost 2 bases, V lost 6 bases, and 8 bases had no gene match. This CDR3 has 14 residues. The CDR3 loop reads CASNRITGAYEQYF. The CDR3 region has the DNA TGTGCCAGCAACAGAATTACAGGGGCCTACGAGCAGTACTTC.